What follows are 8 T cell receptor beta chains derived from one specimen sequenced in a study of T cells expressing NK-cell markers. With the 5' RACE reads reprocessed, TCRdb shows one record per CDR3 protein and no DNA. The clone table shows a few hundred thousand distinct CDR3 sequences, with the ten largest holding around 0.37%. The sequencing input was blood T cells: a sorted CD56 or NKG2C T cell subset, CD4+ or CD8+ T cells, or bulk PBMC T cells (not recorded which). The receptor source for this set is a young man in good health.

CDR3 region: CASSLGAGAREGEQFF. The V call is TRBV11-2, the J call TRBJ2-1; the TCRdb call, TRBD2, lacks DNA for checking. The CDR3 is 16 amino acids. CDR1 and CDR2 from the germline V gene are SGHAT and FQNNGV. Based on the CDR3 plus reference TRBV11-2 and TRBJ2-1, the full variable domain is EAGVAQSPRYKIIEKRQSVAFWCNPISGHATLYWYQQILGQGPKLLIQFQNNGVVDDSQLPKDRFSAERLKGVDSTLKIQPAKLEDSAVYLCASSLGAGAREGEQFFGPGTRLTVL.

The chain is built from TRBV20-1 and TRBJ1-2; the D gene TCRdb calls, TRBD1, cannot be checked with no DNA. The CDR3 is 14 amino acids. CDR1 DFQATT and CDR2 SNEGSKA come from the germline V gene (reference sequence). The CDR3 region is CSASRGQGNYGYTF.

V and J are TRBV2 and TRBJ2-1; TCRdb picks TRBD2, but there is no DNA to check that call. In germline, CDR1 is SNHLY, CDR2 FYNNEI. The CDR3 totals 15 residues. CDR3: CASSIRAGAYNEQFF. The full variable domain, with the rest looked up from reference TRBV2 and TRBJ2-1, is EPEVTQTPSHQVTQMGQEVILRCVPISNHLYFYWYRQILGQKVEFLVSFYNNEISEKSEIFDDQFSVERPDGSNFTLKIRSTKLEDSAMYFCASSIRAGAYNEQFFGPGTRLTVL.

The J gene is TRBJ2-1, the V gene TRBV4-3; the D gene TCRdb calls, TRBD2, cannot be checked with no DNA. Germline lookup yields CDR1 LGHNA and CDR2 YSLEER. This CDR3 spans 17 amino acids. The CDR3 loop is CASSQEGARLAGNEQFF.

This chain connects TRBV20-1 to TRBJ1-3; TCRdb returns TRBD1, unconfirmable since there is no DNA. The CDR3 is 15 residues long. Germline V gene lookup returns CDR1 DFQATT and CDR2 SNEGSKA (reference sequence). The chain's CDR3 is CSASRRGLYGNTIYF.

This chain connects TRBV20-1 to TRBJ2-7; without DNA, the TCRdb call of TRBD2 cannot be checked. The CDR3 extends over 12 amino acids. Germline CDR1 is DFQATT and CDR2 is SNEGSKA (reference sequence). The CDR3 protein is CSAERELGEQYF.

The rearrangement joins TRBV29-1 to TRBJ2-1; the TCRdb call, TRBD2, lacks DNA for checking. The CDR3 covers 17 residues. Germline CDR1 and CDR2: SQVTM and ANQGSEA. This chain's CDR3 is CSVEGTSGNLRYHEQFF.

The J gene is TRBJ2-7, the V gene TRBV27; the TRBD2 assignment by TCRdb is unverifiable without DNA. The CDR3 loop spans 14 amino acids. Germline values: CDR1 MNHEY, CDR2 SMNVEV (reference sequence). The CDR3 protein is CASSLRLADDEQYF.